One and the same sample provided the 20 T cell receptor beta chains below, sequenced in a study of cytomegalovirus exposure and HLA in healthy donors. With 60 Vbeta and 13 Jbeta primers, the PCR was carried out. Produced via immunoSEQ multiplex PCR; TCRdb's table is partial and in-frame only. This repertoire includes approximately 110,000 clones. The specimen was PBMCs. These receptors were collected from a man between 18 and 35 years old in good health and CMV-seronegative.

The chain uses TRBV20-1 and TRBJ1-1, with 7 bases aligning to TRBD1. The CDR3 has 11 residues. The V gene end was trimmed by 3 bases and the J gene end by 8 bases; junction bases not matched to a gene: 3. Germline V gene data show CDR1 as DFQATT and CDR2 as SNEGSKA (reference sequence). In DNA, the CDR3 is TGCAGTGCTAGTAGGGGACAGGAAGCTTTCTTT. Its protein is CSASRGQEAFF.

V gene TRBV11-2 combines with J gene TRBJ1-2; a weak D match, TRBD1 (5 bases). Germline-derived CDR1 and CDR2 are SGHAT and FQNNGV. Between the trimmed V and J ends, which lost 5 bases and 1 base, there was a span of 11 bases. The CDR3 is 14 amino acids. CDR3 protein: CASSRTTVNYGYTF. In DNA form, the CDR3 reads TGTGCCAGCAGCCGTACGACAGTTAACTATGGCTACACCTTC.

The CDR3 DNA follows: TGTGCCAGCAGCTTAGCCAGGGGGGATCAGCCCCAGCATTTT. Protein: CASSLARGDQPQHF. The chain combines TRBV7-2 with TRBJ1-5, with TRBD1 matching over 7 bases. CDR1 and CDR2 from the germline V gene are SGHTA and FQGNSA. CDR3 length: 14 amino acids. V lost 0 bases and J lost 5; bases outside the gene matches: 1.

The chain couples TRBV30 to TRBJ1-2, with 9 bases aligning to TRBD1. CDR3 length equals 14 residues. CDR1 GTSNPN and CDR2 SVGIG come from the germline V gene (reference sequence). V lost 0 bases, J lost 7 bases, and 6 bases stayed unmatched. CDR3 sequence reads: CAWSVRATGGGYTF. The DNA of the CDR3 is TGTGCCTGGAGTGTTCGAGCGACAGGGGGTGGCTACACCTTC.

The chain carries TRBV6-5 and TRBJ1-5; 7 positions match TRBD1. Germline V CDR1 and CDR2: MNHEY, SVGAGI. Unmatched junction bases numbered 6, after V lost 4 bases and J lost 6 bases. The CDR3 is made up of 14 amino acids. CDR3 nucleotide sequence: TGTGCCAGCAGTTCCCACAGGGGACCTCAGCCCCAGCATTTT. This sequence encodes CASSSHRGPQPQHF.

Concerning this clone: Other DNA sequences of this sample code for an identical CDR3. The chain links TRBV5-1 to TRBJ2-7, with TRBD1 matching 11 bases. This CDR3 has 13 residues. Losses at the gene ends were 5 bases for V and 4 bases for J; bases not matched to a gene: 2. CDR1 and CDR2 from the germline V gene are SGHRS and YFSETQ. CDR3 bases: TGCGCCAGCAGTCGGGACAGGGGGTACGAGCAGTACTTC. It specifies CASSRDRGYEQYF.

The V call is TRBV11-2, the J call TRBJ2-5; unclear D gene. The V end lost 2 bases, the J end lost 1 base, and 5 bases lay between the germline ends. CDR1 and CDR2 (germline): SGHAT, FQNNGV. The length of the CDR3 is 13 residues. CDR3 amino acids: CASSLQIQETQYF. DNA for the CDR3: TGTGCCAGCAGCTTACAAATCCAAGAGACCCAGTACTTC.

The chain links TRBV7-4 to TRBJ1-6; the D is unclear. The CDR3 totals 18 residues. Per germline, CDR1 SGHVT and CDR2 SQSDAQ. V was shortened by 2 bases and J by 0 bases, with 14 bases between the two germline ends. The CDR3 DNA reads TGTGCCAGCAGCTTAAGTTCGTTCGAGTACTCCTATAATTCACCCCTCCACTTT. This sequence encodes CASSLSSFEYSYNSPLHF.

This chain links TRBV5-4 with TRBJ2-5; TRBD2 matches at 10 bases. The CDR3 sequence is 16 residues long. CDR1 and CDR2 from the germline V gene are SGHNT and YYREEE (reference sequence). Germline trimming cut 0 bases from V and 2 bases from J; bases unmatched to any gene: 4. This CDR3 reads CASSLALAGVQETQYF. In DNA form, the CDR3 reads TGTGCCAGCAGCTTGGCCCTAGCGGGGGTTCAAGAGACCCAGTACTTC.

On this clone itself: Other DNA sequences in the same sample also yield this CDR3. The chain couples TRBV6-5 to TRBJ1-5; 8 bases are a match to TRBD1. V shed 6 bases and J 4 bases; nucleotides not matched to a gene: 5. The CDR3 is 14 residues long. In germline, CDR1 is MNHEY, CDR2 SVGAGI. CDR3 residues: CASRRTGRNQPQHF. CDR3 coding DNA: TGTGCCAGCAGACGGACAGGGAGAAATCAGCCCCAGCATTTT.

J is TRBJ1-2 and V is TRBV11-2; tentative D call: TRBD1 (6 bases). The CDR3 length is 18 residues. V was pared by 5 bases and J by 0 bases, with 22 bases between. The germline gives CDR1 SGHAT, CDR2 FQNNGV. In DNA, the CDR3 is TGTGCCAGCAGCCGCCTGGGCGTGGGGGCGACAGCTAACTATGGCTACACCTTC. This translates into CASSRLGVGATANYGYTF.

The V call is TRBV30, the J call TRBJ1-1; D remains unclear. The CDR3 runs to 11 residues. With 2 bases removed from V and 8 bases from J, the gap between germline ends came to 9 bases. The germline V gene has CDR1 GTSNPN and CDR2 SVGIG (reference sequence). Here the CDR3 reads CAWSKTTEAFF. CDR3 nucleotide sequence: TGTGCCTGGAGTAAAACTACGGAAGCTTTCTTT.

The genes are TRBV10-3 and TRBJ1-2; 11 bases map to TRBD1. The CDR3 is made up of 14 amino acids. V lost 3 bases and J lost 14; bases outside the gene matches: 11. Germline lookup yields CDR1 ENHRY and CDR2 SYGVKD. The CDR3 coding sequence is TGTGCCATCAGTGAAGGGTTAGGGGACAGGGGGGTTACCTTC. Translation: CAISEGLGDRGVTF.

The chain carries TRBV5-5 and TRBJ2-5, with D possibly being TRBD2 (6 bases). Trimming removed 1 base from V and 5 bases from J, with 15 bases in between. The V gene's germline CDR1 is SGHKS and CDR2 YYEKEE (reference sequence). The CDR3 is 15 residues long. The CDR3 is CASSLFGGLVETQYF. CDR3 sequence (DNA): TGTGCCAGCAGCTTGTTCGGGGGTCTAGTGGAGACCCAGTACTTC. The whole variable domain, remainder taken from reference TRBV5-5 and TRBJ2-5, is DAGVTQSPTHLIKTRGQQVTLRCSPISGHKSVSWYQQVLGQGPQFIFQYYEKEERGRGNFPDRFSARQFPNYSSELNVNALLLGDSALYLCASSLFGGLVETQYFGPGTRLLVL.

This chain uses TRBV19 with TRBJ1-1; no reliable D call. There are 13 residues in the CDR3. V was clipped by 4 bases and J by 8 bases, with 14 bases between them. The germline V gene has CDR1 LNHDA and CDR2 SQIVND (reference sequence). The CDR3 DNA is TGTGCCAGTAGTAGCAGACACCGCCAGGAAGCTTTCTTT. This sequence encodes CASSSRHRQEAFF.

The CDR3 DNA follows: TGCGCCAGCAGCCAAGATGGGGTCGGACAGGGAGACGAGCAGTACTTC. Translating it yields CASSQDGVGQGDEQYF. The rearrangement joins TRBV4-1 to TRBJ2-7; 8 positions agree with TRBD1. V shed 0 bases and J 5 bases; nucleotides not matched to a gene: 9. Germline V gene data show CDR1 as MGHRA and CDR2 as YSYEKL. This CDR3 is 16 amino acids long.

This chain links TRBV5-1 with TRBJ2-2; 10 bases are a match to TRBD2. CDR3 length equals 16 residues. Germline V gives CDR1 SGHRS, CDR2 YFSETQ. The V segment lost 2 bases and the J segment 5 bases; nucleotides outside the gene matches: 6. The CDR3 DNA is TGCGCCAGCAGCTTACCCACTAGCGGGGAAACCGGGGAGCTGTTTTTT. Amino acids: CASSLPTSGETGELFF.

This CDR3 is CASSLGDSRTVTF. The CDR3 region has the DNA TGTGCCAGCAGTTTAGGGGACAGCCGCACTGTTACCTTC. V gene TRBV27 combines with J gene TRBJ1-2, with TRBD1 matching 7 bases. The CDR3 has 13 residues. V dropped 2 bases and J dropped 14; count of bases not matched to a gene: 11. The germline V gene encodes CDR1 MNHEY and CDR2 SMNVEV (reference sequence).

The chain couples TRBV6-1 to TRBJ2-7, with D maybe TRBD2 (6 bases). CDR1 is MNHNS and CDR2 is SASEGT in the germline V gene. Trimming removed 7 bases from V and 5 bases from J, with 18 bases in between. This CDR3 contains 14 residues. The CDR3 protein is CASKEGFGVHEQYF. CDR3 DNA sequence: TGTGCCAGCAAGGAGGGGTTTGGTGTCCACGAGCAGTACTTC.

The V and J genes are TRBV11-2 and TRBJ2-7, with unresolved D. V lost 4 bases, J lost 0 bases, and 7 bases lay in between. CDR1 and CDR2 from the germline V gene are SGHAT and FQNNGV. CDR3 length: 13 amino acids. The CDR3 nucleotides read TGTGCCAGCAGCTACTCTAGCTCCTACGAGCAGTACTTC. Translated: CASSYSSSYEQYF.